The sequence of this T cell receptor beta chain was determined in a study of T cells in Graves' hyperthyroidism and ophthalmopathy (dated by TCRdb to between 2019 and 2020). Study-wide context: Peripheral blood samples were taken at initial diagnosis, before any treatment was given. To identify TCR V-J signatures that set the groups apart, the researchers used a discovery cohort of 100 or so patients, made up of about 44 with Graves' ophthalmopathy and 57 with stable Graves' hyperthyroidism. An independent validation cohort of about 19 hyperthyroidism patients and over 15 patients who later progressed to ophthalmopathy tested prospective prediction of ophthalmopathy. The 85 to 100 discovery patients were randomly split 7:3 into training and test sets. In about 6 Graves' hyperthyroidism patients, the study also compared T-cell repertoires from thyroid tissue with T-cell repertoires from blood. Following sampling, methimazole starting at 30 mg daily was given to hyperthyroidism patients, and high-dose intravenous methylprednisolone was given to ophthalmopathy patients. The paper reports TCR Vbeta CDR3 sequencing of over 120 peripheral blood samples: some 44 ophthalmopathy, about 75 hyperthyroidism and approximately 17 progressor patients. Broad study findings and their caveats: A 13 V-J signature model separated ophthalmopathy from stable hyperthyroidism, with around 88% sensitivity and roughly 82% specificity in cross-validation and 80%/75% in testing. In validation, the model predicted progression to ophthalmopathy with 55% to 71% sensitivity and over 72% specificity, a median of approximately 6.7 months before onset. No statistical method was used to fix the sample size in advance, and group allocation was not hidden from the investigators. Most expanded thyroid clonotypes (frequency above 0.001) were also detected in blood, a finding suggesting that blood repertoires may reflect thyroid immune responses.

The TCR beta CDR3 regions were amplified from RNA transcripts. The first round of RT-PCR for the TCR CDR3 was performed with the HTBI primer set and the Qiagen OneStep RT-PCR kit. A second multiplex PCR round built the libraries, followed by size selection and purification. Sequencing of the libraries was done on an Illumina HiSeq2000 using paired-end 100 bp reads. In the original analysis: Raw data were processed with SOAPnuke, discarding reads with adapters, uncalled bases, mean Phred below 15, or no exact constant-primer or identifier match. COPE v1.2.5 was used to merge the high-quality paired reads, and each unique nucleotide sequence was defined as a clonotype. Clonotypes were aligned to IMGT TRBV, TRBD and TRBJ reference segments using MiTCR v1.1. The analysis included only V-J combinations with a frequency above 0.0001, which together covered over 98% of the repertoires. The TCS score was defined as the ratio of F50 (clonal expansion) to E x V (chaos), calculated using BLOSUM62-based TCRdist between CDR3 peptides within each V-J. Welch's t-statistics and random forest reduced roughly 500 V-J features to roughly 13, which were used in a naive Bayes classifier (R e1071). The public reads were run again by TCRdb, first through fastp at Q25 and then through MiXCR, and only productive beta chains were kept. Each CDR3 protein gets just one entry, which takes the most common genes and DNA from the rows behind it. The authors' filters were not applied to this entry. The table for this sample lists 450,000 to 650,000 distinct CDR3 sequences; 12% to 15% of them were counted only once. The ten largest clones add up to around 7% of the sample.

Taken from cysteine to phenylalanine, the CDR3 has 12 residues. The sequence is cut down to CDR3 DNA, 36 bases in frame from base 1. Trimming removed 6 bases from V and 5 bases from J, leaving 13 bases between the germline ends. According to the germline V gene (reference sequence), CDR1 reads DFQATT and CDR2 reads SNEGSKA. Ophthalmopathy patients had moderately to severely active disease, Clinical Activity Score of at least 3, NOSPECS grade of at least 4, and duration under 3 months. Patients with uncontrolled infections, other autoimmune diseases, pregnancy or lactation were excluded. Diagnoses relied on clinical symptoms, serum thyroxine and TRAb, thyroid ultrasound and orbital computed tomography. PBMCs were separated from over 9 ml of fresh peripheral blood using Ficoll-Paque density gradient centrifugation. Total RNA was extracted with Trizol reagent, and quality was checked on an Agilent 2100 Bioanalyzer.

The table lists this clonotype with many counts. It lacks a known antigen. No per-base quality is available; no much larger clone lies one base away. The chain employs TRBV20-1 and TRBJ1-1; the D gene is unclear. Sequencing was carried out using blood. The TCR was taken from a woman between 18 and 30 years old with Graves' ophthalmopathy. Read as DNA, the sequence is TGCAGTGCCAAGCGTATGGGGACTGAAGCTTTCTTT. Its protein is CSAKRMGTEAFF.